The text below deals with one T cell receptor (beta chain). Its cognate antigen is unknown. Primers used in a second PCR of about 6 to 11 cycles were a sample-barcoded 5' primer and a J-beta primer mix. TCRdb re-called the 5' RACE reads through MiXCR, storing one row per CDR3 protein. The top ten clones hold about a quarter of a sample with roughly 860,000 distinct CDR3 sequences, around 62% of them seen once. CDR1 is KGHSH, CDR2 LQKENI, per germline. The CDR3 has 16 residues. Unmatched junction bases numbered 12, after V lost 4 bases and J lost 6 bases. Every sample gave at least 5 micrograms of total RNA when it was extracted. This record comes from a study of blood T cells in healthy people across ages. Regarding the study as a whole: Significant beta diversity loss was already apparent by age approximately 42, declining roughly linearly.

The sample taken for sequencing was blood. The V and J genes are TRBV18 and TRBJ2-3, with TRBD1 identical over 8 bases. The receptor's source is a man younger than 40 in good health. CDR3 loop: CASSQGTGGSKDTQYF. The CDR3 nucleotides are TGTGCCAGCTCACAGGGGACAGGCGGTTCGAAGGATACGCAGTATTTT.